The 24 T cell receptor beta chains below come from one sample, sequenced in a study of cytomegalovirus exposure and HLA in healthy donors. The study ran its PCR with 60 Vbeta and 13 Jbeta primers. TCRdb keeps only in-frame clones here, not all; method: immunoSEQ multiplex PCR. The sample lists under 200,000 clones; around 79% were seen once. The sequencing sample was made of PBMCs. These receptors all come from a man aged 35 to 55 in good health and CMV-seronegative.

The rearrangement uses TRBV27 and TRBJ2-7, with no clear D. Germline CDR1 MNHEY, CDR2 SMNVEV (reference sequence). The CDR3 spans 15 residues. With 2 bases removed from V and 2 bases from J, the gap between germline ends came to 13 bases. Written as DNA, the CDR3 is TGTGCCAGCAGTTTAGCGCGGAGTCGCCCCTACGAGCAGTACTTC. This sequence encodes CASSLARSRPYEQYF.

The chain has TRBV7-9 and TRBJ2-3; 10 nucleotides match TRBD2. This CDR3 has 17 residues. Looked up from germline, CDR1 is SEHNR and CDR2 is FQNEAQ (reference sequence). V lost 5 bases to trimming and J lost 3 bases; unmatched junction nucleotides: 11. The CDR3 protein is CASSPSGGALVTDTQYF. The CDR3 nucleotides read TGTGCCAGCAGCCCGAGCGGGGGGGCCTTAGTTACAGATACGCAGTATTTT.

The gene calls are TRBV5-4 and TRBJ2-1; possible D gene TRBD1, 5 bases. The CDR3 runs to 11 residues. Germline CDR1 reads SGHNT; CDR2 reads YYREEE (reference sequence). V was clipped by 1 base and J by 10 bases, with 6 bases between them. CDR3 amino acids: CASSLNREQFF. Written as DNA, the CDR3 is TGTGCCAGCAGCTTGAACAGGGAGCAGTTCTTC.

This chain joins TRBV5-4 and TRBJ2-4, with TRBD1 identical over 8 bases. CDR3 length equals 17 residues. The V gene end was trimmed by 4 bases and the J gene end by 0 bases; junction bases not matched to a gene: 9. Germline V gene sequence: CDR1 SGHNT, CDR2 YYREEE (reference sequence). CDR3 bases: TGTGCCAGCAGCCCCGCTCGGACAGGGCTAGCCAAAAACATTCAGTACTTC. It specifies CASSPARTGLAKNIQYF.

This chain joins TRBV4-2 and TRBJ1-3; D ambiguous. Trimming removed 5 bases from V and 4 bases from J, with 9 bases in between. Germline V lookup: CDR1 LGHNA, CDR2 YNFKEQ. The length of the CDR3 is 13 residues. This CDR3 reads CASSAESGNTIYF. In DNA, the CDR3 is TGTGCCAGCAGCGCTGAGTCGGGAAACACCATATATTTT.

Turning to this clone: The same CDR3 is also encoded by other DNA sequences in this sample. The genes are TRBV6-5 and TRBJ1-1; no reliable D call. With 2 bases removed from V and 1 base from J, the gap between germline ends came to 5 bases. The CDR3 is 13 amino acids. Germline V gene data show CDR1 as MNHEY and CDR2 as SVGAGI. The CDR3 here is CASSYRGNTEAFF. Here the CDR3 DNA reads TGTGCCAGCAGTTACAGAGGGAACACTGAAGCTTTCTTT.

The chain is built from TRBV7-8 and TRBJ1-1; 7 nucleotides line up with TRBD1. The CDR3 length is 18 residues. CDR1 SGHVS and CDR2 FQNEAQ come from the germline V gene. V trimming: 3 bases; J trimming: 4 bases; junction bases outside the gene matches: 17. As DNA, the CDR3 is TGTGCCAGCAGCTTTATAATGCAGGGGGATCTCCCGGGCACTGAAGCTTTCTTT. Amino acids: CASSFIMQGDLPGTEAFF.

V is TRBV9 and J is TRBJ1-5, with D perhaps TRBD1 (6 bases). The V end was cut by 6 bases, the J end by 4 bases, with 23 bases between. There are 17 residues in the CDR3. Germline lookup yields CDR1 SGDLS and CDR2 YYNGEE. DNA of the CDR3: TGTGCCAGCACTAGTAGGGGTAGGACAGCAGGGAATCAGCCCCAGCATTTT. Translated: CASTSRGRTAGNQPQHF.

The rearrangement links TRBV5-1 to TRBJ1-2; TRBD1 matches at 7 bases. Germline lookup yields CDR1 SGHRS and CDR2 YFSETQ. This CDR3 is built from 15 residues. The V gene end was trimmed by 3 bases and the J gene end by 4 bases; junction bases not matched to a gene: 9. The CDR3 DNA is TGCGCCAGCAGCTCCGGGACAGCCTCAACCTATGGCTACACCTTC. This codes for CASSSGTASTYGYTF.

J is TRBJ2-1 and V is TRBV5-4; 8 bases are shared with TRBD1. This CDR3 has 15 residues. Losses at the gene ends were 2 bases for V and 2 bases for J; bases not matched to a gene: 3. Germline V gene lookup returns CDR1 SGHNT and CDR2 YYREEE (reference sequence). The CDR3 DNA sequence: TGTGCCAGCAGCTTTCCAGGGGGCCCCTACAATGAGCAGTTCTTC. Its protein is CASSFPGGPYNEQFF.

This clone has a handful of counts. V is TRBV9 and J is TRBJ1-1, with D possibly being TRBD1 (5 bases). Trimming left V 0 bases short and J 2 bases short, with 11 bases between. Germline CDR1 is SGDLS and CDR2 is YYNGEE. CDR3 length: 15 amino acids. CDR3 loop: CASSVAGGPNTEAFF. In DNA form, the CDR3 reads TGTGCCAGCAGCGTAGCCGGGGGACCCAACACTGAAGCTTTCTTT.

The chain uses TRBV5-5 and TRBJ1-2; D perhaps matches TRBD1 (5 bases). The CDR3 totals 15 residues. CDR1 is SGHKS, CDR2 YYEKEE, per germline (reference sequence). The V gene lost 3 bases and the J gene lost 4 bases, with 16 bases spanning the gap. This CDR3 is CASSSPGSTVYGYTF. For the CDR3, the DNA is TGTGCCAGCAGCTCGCCAGGGTCAACGGTCTATGGCTACACCTTC.

This chain uses TRBV7-9 with TRBJ1-4; D is possibly TRBD1 (5 bases). Germline V CDR1 and CDR2: SEHNR, FQNEAQ (reference sequence). The ends were cut back, 2 bases at V and 10 bases at J, with 14 bases in the middle. This CDR3 is 14 amino acids long. The CDR3 sequence: CASSLNAGDAKLFF. As DNA, the CDR3 is TGTGCCAGCAGCTTAAATGCGGGGGACGCAAAACTGTTTTTT.

The rearrangement uses TRBV5-1 and TRBJ2-1, with TRBD2 as a possible D gene (6 bases). CDR1 SGHRS and CDR2 YFSETQ come from the germline V gene. V lost 4 bases and J 4 bases, leaving 9 bases between the germline ends. The CDR3 is made up of 13 amino acids. CDR3 amino acids: CASSGGTYNEQFF. For the CDR3, the DNA is TGCGCCAGCAGCGGCGGGACTTACAATGAGCAGTTCTTC.

The chain is built from TRBV5-1 and TRBJ2-7; D is unresolved. The CDR3 extends over 13 amino acids. CDR1 and CDR2 from the germline V gene are SGHRS and YFSETQ. V lost 4 bases, J lost 2 bases, and 10 bases lay in between. In nucleotides, the CDR3 is TGCGCCAGCAGCCCAGAGACTCCCTACGAGCAGTACTTC. Its translation: CASSPETPYEQYF.

This chain links TRBV4-1 with TRBJ2-7; TRBD1 aligns across 8 bases. V gave up 4 bases and J gave up 2 bases; unmatched junction bases: 10. The CDR3 loop spans 16 amino acids. Germline CDR1 reads MGHRA; CDR2 reads YSYEKL. The DNA for the CDR3 is TGCGCCAGCAGCCGAGAATTGCGGACAGGGCCCTACGAGCAGTACTTC. Protein product: CASSRELRTGPYEQYF.

The chain has TRBV4-2 and TRBJ1-2; 10 bases match TRBD1. The CDR3 length is 15 residues. J gave up 3 bases and V 3 bases, and 4 bases lay outside the gene matches. The germline V gene encodes CDR1 LGHNA and CDR2 YNFKEQ. The CDR3 reads CASSHDRGRDYGYTF. The DNA for the CDR3 is TGTGCCAGCAGCCACGACAGGGGGCGCGACTATGGCTACACCTTC.

The V call is TRBV6-4, the J call TRBJ2-3; D is possibly TRBD1 (5 bases). The germline gives CDR1 MRHNA, CDR2 SNTAGT. The CDR3 is 15 amino acids. Trimming cost V 6 bases and J 0 bases, with 13 bases left between them. As DNA, the CDR3 is TGTGCCAGCAGCGCGACGACAGTAAGCACAGATACGCAGTATTTT. As protein: CASSATTVSTDTQYF.

The CDR3 is CASSLGLNGGYTF. CDR3 nucleotides: TGTGCCAGCAGCTTAGGTCTTAATGGCGGCTACACCTTC. The chain joins TRBV7-9 to TRBJ1-2, with D hard to call. CDR3 length: 13 amino acids. Between the trimmed V and J ends, which lost 1 base and 8 bases, there was a span of 11 bases. The germline CDR1 and CDR2 sequences are SEHNR and FQNEAQ (reference sequence).

This chain uses TRBV13 with TRBJ1-5; 10 bases fit TRBD1. This CDR3 comprises 14 residues. With V trimmed by 5 bases and J by 9 bases, 7 bases remained unmatched. Germline lookup yields CDR1 PRHDT and CDR2 FYEKMQ (reference sequence). CDR3 nucleotide sequence: TGTGCCAGCAGCGCAGACAGGGGGCTATCGCCCCAGCATTTT. Encoded protein: CASSADRGLSPQHF.

This chain uses TRBV2 with TRBJ2-2, with 7 positions matching TRBD1. The CDR3 loop spans 14 amino acids. CDR1 and CDR2 (germline): SNHLY, FYNNEI. CDR3 loop: CATQGVASSGELFF. The CDR3 nucleotides are TGTGCAACGCAGGGGGTGGCCTCGAGTGGGGAGCTGTTTTTT.

The sample holds one count of this clone. The genes are TRBV29-1 and TRBJ2-7; TRBD1 aligns across 8 bases. The junction had 3 bases not matched to a gene; V was cut back by 5 bases and J by 0 bases. There are 13 residues in the CDR3. CDR1 is SQVTM and CDR2 is ANQGSEA in the germline V gene. The CDR3 is CSVLTGASYEQYF. The CDR3 DNA sequence: TGCAGCGTTTTGACAGGGGCCTCCTACGAGCAGTACTTC.

In DNA, the CDR3 is TGTGCCAGCAACTCCGGGGAGTCCTACGAGCAGTACTTC. As protein: CASNSGESYEQYF. The chain carries TRBV19 and TRBJ2-7, with a possible D match to TRBD2 (5 bases). There are 13 residues in the CDR3. Germline CDR1 LNHDA, CDR2 SQIVND (reference sequence). Trimming cost V 9 bases and J 1 base, with 13 bases left between them.

This sequence joins TRBV5-6 and TRBJ1-6; D is undetermined. This CDR3 is built from 16 residues. The V end lost 0 bases, the J end lost 10 bases, and 17 bases lay between the germline ends. Looked up from germline, CDR1 is SGHDT and CDR2 is YYEEEE. Here the CDR3 reads CASSLAAGTLRSPLHF. In nucleotides, the CDR3 is TGTGCCAGCAGCTTGGCGGCAGGAACGCTTAGATCACCCCTCCACTTT.